The clone carrying this TCR beta chain has a handful of counts. The antigen remains undetermined. CDR1 ENHRY and CDR2 SYGVKD come from the germline V gene. V lost 4 bases and J lost 4; bases outside the gene matches: 4. The CDR3 sequence is 14 residues long. The immunoSEQ assay was v3. Sequenced by immunoSEQ multiplex PCR; TCRdb stores in-frame clones only, minus some. This table has nearly 15,000 clones, roughly 83% appearing once. These data originate in a study of TIL therapy for anti-PD-1-resistant metastatic lung cancer. Study-wide findings and caveats: TIL clonotype persistence in blood showed no apparent association with response.

The time point: pre-treatment sample, taken before nivolumab and TIL therapy. Enrollment ran from October 2017 to early 2020. This specimen was blood, taken at baseline. V gene TRBV10-3 combines with J gene TRBJ2-7; TRBD1 aligns across 10 bases. The receptor was derived from a person aged 25 to 85 with non-small cell lung cancer. CDR3 coding DNA: TGTGCCATCAGTGTCCGACAGGGGGCTTACGAGCAGTACTTC. This sequence encodes CAISVRQGAYEQYF.